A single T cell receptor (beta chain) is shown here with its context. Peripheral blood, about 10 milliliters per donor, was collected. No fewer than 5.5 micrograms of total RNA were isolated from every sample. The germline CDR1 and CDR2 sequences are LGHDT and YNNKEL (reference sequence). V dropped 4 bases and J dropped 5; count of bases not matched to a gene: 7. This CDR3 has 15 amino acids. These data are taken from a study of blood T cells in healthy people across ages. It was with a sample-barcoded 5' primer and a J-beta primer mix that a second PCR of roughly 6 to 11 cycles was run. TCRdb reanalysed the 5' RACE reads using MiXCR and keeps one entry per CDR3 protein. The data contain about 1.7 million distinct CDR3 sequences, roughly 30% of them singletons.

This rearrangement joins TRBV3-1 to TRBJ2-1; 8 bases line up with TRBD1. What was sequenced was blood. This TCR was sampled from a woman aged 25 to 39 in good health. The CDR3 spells CASSPRDRSHNEQFF. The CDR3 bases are TGTGCCAGCAGCCCCCGGGACAGGTCCCACAATGAGCAGTTCTTC.